These T cell receptor beta chains were read from a single sample in a study of cytotoxic CD8 clonotypes in ibrutinib-treated CLL. Data came from immunoSEQ multiplex PCR; TCRdb stores just in-frame clones and leaves some out. The sample comprises tens of thousands of clones, approximately 54% of which are singletons, and roughly 14% rests with the top ten. The source was PBMCs, collected after 12 months of ibrutinib treatment. The receptors originated from a human donor with chronic lymphocytic leukemia. CDR3s include the opening cysteine and the closing phenylalanine or tryptophan. The D gene is left open where the match is weak. Clone size appears in some rows only: once, few, many, or a class for an expanded clone.

TRBJ2-7	TRBV5-6	TRBD2	NA	TGTGCCAGCAGCAAGTGGGGCCTTAGCGGGAGCGTCGACGAGCAGTACTTC	CASSKWGLSGSVDEQYF
TRBJ2-7	TRBV6-5	NA	NA	TGTGCCAGCAGTTACTCGAGGCTAGGCGGGGAGCAGTACTTC	CASSYSRLGGEQYF
TRBJ2-7	TRBV13	NA	few	TGTGCCAGCAGCGGGGGGACAGTCTACGAGCAGTACTTC	CASSGGTVYEQYF
TRBJ1-4	TRBV18	NA	many	TGTGCCAGCTCACCAACGCGCTCTACAGGGACCTCTGCAACTAATGAAAAACTGTTTTTT	CASSPTRSTGTSATNEKLFF
TRBJ2-5	TRBV25-1	NA	NA	TGTGCCAGCAGCCCAGGGGAGACCCAGTACTTC	CASSPGETQYF
TRBJ2-1	TRBV7-2	NA	NA	TGTGCCAGCAGCTTAGTCATCAATGAGCAGTTCTTC	CASSLVINEQFF
TRBJ1-5	TRBV5-1	NA	NA	TGCGCCAGCAGCTTGACGGACAGCCGAAATCAGCCCCAGCATTTT	CASSLTDSRNQPQHF
TRBJ2-2	TRBV15	NA	NA	TGTGCCACCAGCAGAGCATCTAGGGGATTCACCGGGGAGCTGTTTTTT	CATSRASRGFTGELFF
TRBJ1-2	TRBV27	NA	NA	TGTGCCAGCAGTCTTGCAGCCGGGCACTATGGCTACACCTTC	CASSLAAGHYGYTF
TRBJ2-3	TRBV7-7	TRBD2	NA	TGTGCCAGCAGTCCGGGACTAGCGGGGGTAGATACGCAGTATTTT	CASSPGLAGVDTQYF
TRBJ1-4	TRBV9	NA	NA	TGTGCCAGCAGCGCGACAGGAGCGTACGTTGAAAAACTGTTTTTT	CASSATGAYVEKLFF
TRBJ2-7	TRBV28	NA	NA	TGTGCCAGCAGTCAAACAGGGTTCGAGCAGTACTTC	CASSQTGFEQYF
TRBJ1-1	TRBV5-1	NA	many	TGCGCCAGCAGCTTTACTGGGTCAGGGTCTGGGATTATGAACACTGAAGCTTTCTTT	CASSFTGSGSGIMNTEAFF
TRBJ2-1	TRBV19	TRBD2	NA	TGTGCCAGTAGTATCACTAGCGGGAGAAGATACAATGAGCAGTTCTTC	CASSITSGRRYNEQFF
TRBJ1-2	TRBV6-1	NA	NA	TGTGCCAGCAGTGAAGGGGGGGGTCAGTTT	CASSEGGGQF
TRBJ1-2	TRBV19	TRBD1	few	TGTGCCAGTAATGACAGGGACGGCGGGGGCTACACCTTC	CASNDRDGGGYTF
TRBJ1-5	TRBV19	NA	NA	TGTGCCAGCCAAACCCGGGGGCAGGCTAGGCATCAGCCCCAGCATTTT	CASQTRGQARHQPQHF
TRBJ2-1	TRBV4-2	TRBD2	many	TGTGCCAGCAGCCAAGCGTGGCGACTAGCGGAATCCGGTCGCTCCTACAATGAGCAGTTCTTC	CASSQAWRLAESGRSYNEQFF
TRBJ2-1	TRBV30	NA	NA	TGTGCCTGGAGTGTACCTTTGACCAGCTCCTACAATGAGCAGTTCTTC	CAWSVPLTSSYNEQFF
TRBJ2-3	TRBV19	NA	few	TGTGCCAGTAGGGGGGGAATCTCCACAGATACGCAGTATTTT	CASRGGISTDTQYF
TRBJ1-3	TRBV27	NA	NA	TGTGCCTCATCACGTGTGTTCGGAAACACCATATATTTT	CASSRVFGNTIYF
TRBJ1-1	TRBV25-1	TRBD1	few	TGTGCCAGCAGTGAATGGCGACAGGGGGCGCGGACTGAAGCTTTCTTT	CASSEWRQGARTEAFF
TRBJ2-1	TRBV7-2	TRBD2	NA	TGTGCCAGCAGCTTAGATCTAGCGGGAGGTGGTCGGGAGTTCTTC	CASSLDLAGGGREFF
TRBJ1-1	TRBV14	NA	once	TGTGCCAGCAGCCAGACAACATTTGAAGCTTTCTTT	CASSQTTFEAFF
TRBJ1-2	TRBV5-8	NA	NA	TGTGCCAGCAGGTTGGGGACTAACTATGGCTACACCTTC	CASRLGTNYGYTF
TRBJ1-2	TRBV6-5	NA	few	TGTGCCAGCAGTTACGGTCAGGGGTACGGATATGGCTACACCTTC	CASSYGQGYGYGYTF
TRBJ2-7	TRBV5-1	NA	few	TGCGCCAGCAGTGAGGCTAGGGGGAGGGTTAAGGGCTACGAGCAGTACTTC	CASSEARGRVKGYEQYF
TRBJ1-4	TRBV28	TRBD1	few	TGTGCCACTTCTAAACGAGACAGGGGGCGAAGGGGTGAAAAACTGTTTTTT	CATSKRDRGRRGEKLFF
TRBJ2-5	TRBV2	NA	NA	TGTGCCAGCAGTTCCGGGGACGGGAATCGTGGAGAGACCCAGTACTTC	CASSSGDGNRGETQYF
TRBJ2-1	TRBV19	TRBD1	NA	TGTGCCAGCCGGGACAGGGGCTACAATGAGCAGTTCTTC	CASRDRGYNEQFF
TRBJ1-1	TRBV10-3	NA	NA	TGTGCCATCTCGGTAGCTTCTGGTGAAGCTTTCTTT	CAISVASGEAFF
TRBJ1-6	TRBV28	NA	NA	TGTGCCAGCAGTTCCCCTCGGGACACGAGCTCCTATAATTCACCCCTCCACTTT	CASSSPRDTSSYNSPLHF
TRBJ1-2	TRBV6-1	NA	NA	TGTGCCAGCAGCAACCTACCGGTCGTTGCGGGCTACACCTTC	CASSNLPVVAGYTF
TRBJ2-3	TRBV2	TRBD2	NA	TGTGCCAGCAAAAAATTTAGCGGGAGTATTGTACGCCGGGTCGCAGATACGCAGTATTTT	CASKKFSGSIVRRVADTQYF
TRBJ2-1	TRBV6-5	NA	NA	TGTGCCAGCAAACCGACCCTGTCCCGTGAGCAGTTCTTC	CASKPTLSREQFF
TRBJ2-7	TRBV28	NA	NA	TGTGCCAGCAGTCAGGCGGGTTACGAGCAGTACTTC	CASSQAGYEQYF
TRBJ1-1	TRBV2	NA	NA	TGTGCCAGCAATCAGGGAACGGCCTCCGCTTTCTTT	CASNQGTASAFF
TRBJ2-1	TRBV20-1	NA	NA	TGCAGTGCTTACAGAAATGAGCAGTTCTTC	CSAYRNEQFF
TRBJ1-5	TRBV7-2	NA	NA	TGTGCCAGCAGCCCCCGAGGGGGGGGCAATCAGCCCCAGCATTTT	CASSPRGGGNQPQHF
TRBJ1-3	TRBV28	NA	NA	TGTGCCAGCACCTACGGGGGCACGGGAAACACCATATATTTT	CASTYGGTGNTIYF
TRBJ2-2	TRBV5-6	NA	NA	TGTGCCAGCAGCTTGAGGGGGATCGGGGAGCTGTTTTTT	CASSLRGIGELFF
TRBJ2-4	TRBV4-1	NA	NA	TGCGCCAGCAGCCAACCTTCGGGAGGGGGCTATTTACTAGCCAAAAACATTCAGTACTTC	CASSQPSGGGYLLAKNIQYF
TRBJ2-7	TRBV19	TRBD2	NA	TGTGCCAGTAGTATAGTAGCGGGAAAATCCTACGAGCAGTACTTC	CASSIVAGKSYEQYF
TRBJ2-2	TRBV7-8	TRBD1	few	TGTGCCAGCCGCACCTGGACAGGGGGACCCGGGGAGCTGTTTTTT	CASRTWTGGPGELFF
TRBJ1-2	TRBV6-5	NA	medium-sized	TGTGCCAGCAGTCATCAAGGGGGACGGTATGGCTACACCTTC	CASSHQGGRYGYTF
TRBJ2-2	TRBV6-5	TRBD2	NA	TGTGCCAGCAGTTACGGCGGGGGGGCAAACACCGGGGAGCTGTTTTTT	CASSYGGGANTGELFF
TRBJ1-5	TRBV2	NA	NA	TGTGCCAGCAGTGTTTTGAGGCGAGGTAGCAATCAGCCCCAGCATTTT	CASSVLRRGSNQPQHF
TRBJ2-7	TRBV28	TRBD1	few	TGTGCCAGCAGCTATGACAGGGGATCCTACTACGAGCAGTACTTC	CASSYDRGSYYEQYF
TRBJ1-1	TRBV19	NA	NA	TGTGCCAGTAGTATTCTGGGCTGGCACACGAACACTGAAGCTTTCTTT	CASSILGWHTNTEAFF
TRBJ2-2	TRBV21-1	NA	NA	TGTGCCAGCAGCAAAGATGGGAGGGCATTTGATCCCGGGGAGCTGTTTTTT	CASSKDGRAFDPGELFF
TRBJ2-3	TRBV5-1	TRBD2	NA	TGCGCCAGCAGCTCCAGCGGGGGCGCAGATACGCAGTATTTT	CASSSSGGADTQYF
TRBJ2-3	TRBV7-9	TRBD1	NA	TGTGCCAGCAGCTGGGTGGCGGACAGGGAAGCTGATACGCAGTATTTT	CASSWVADREADTQYF
TRBJ1-1	TRBV7-7	NA	NA	TGTGCCAGCAGTGACGTCGGGGGCGTTTTCTACACTGAAGCTTTCTTT	CASSDVGGVFYTEAFF
TRBJ2-5	TRBV7-6	NA	NA	TGTGCCAGCAGCTTTTTCGACCCTAGTGTGTTGGAGACCCAGTACTTC	CASSFFDPSVLETQYF
TRBJ1-6	TRBV2	NA	NA	TGTGCCAGCAGTGAATTGGGGGGCGGCTCACCCCTCCACTTT	CASSELGGGSPLHF
TRBJ1-1	TRBV7-6	NA	NA	TGTGCCAGCAGCCCGGGACAAAACACTGAAGCTTTCTTT	CASSPGQNTEAFF